Below are 24 T cell receptor beta chains sequenced from a single sample in a study of control samples from healthy donors and cancer patients. The data were produced by immunoSEQ multiplex PCR, yet TCRdb's version contains in-frame clones alone and is incomplete. Found here are about 190,000 clones, about 91% of them singletons; the top ten hold less than 2%. Sequencing used blood. These receptors came from a man aged 25-45 years in good health.

This chain connects TRBV7-2 to TRBJ2-3; possible D gene TRBD1, 6 bases. There are 14 residues in the CDR3. Trimming stripped 1 base from V and 6 bases from J, with 11 bases between. CDR1 and CDR2 (germline): SGHTA, FQGNSA. CDR3 nucleotide sequence: TGTGCCAGCAGCTTAGTGAGGGGGTTTGATACGCAGTATTTT. This encodes CASSLVRGFDTQYF.

V gene TRBV5-1 combines with J gene TRBJ2-7; TRBD2 aligns across 8 bases. J lost 3 bases, V lost 6 bases, and 8 bases had no gene match. The germline V gene has CDR1 SGHRS and CDR2 YFSETQ. The CDR3 sequence is 14 residues long. The DNA for the CDR3 is TGCGCCAGCACGATGAGCGGGGGAAGCTACGAGCAGTACTTC. Residues: CASTMSGGSYEQYF.

The J gene is TRBJ1-5, the V gene TRBV19; 7 bases are a match to TRBD1. The germline CDR1 and CDR2 sequences are LNHDA and SQIVND (reference sequence). V gave up 3 bases and J gave up 4 bases; unmatched junction bases: 6. The CDR3 has 15 residues. CDR3 region: CASSIKGATNQPQHF. As DNA, the CDR3 is TGTGCCAGTAGTATTAAGGGGGCTACAAATCAGCCCCAGCATTTT. The whole variable domain, filled in from reference TRBV19 and TRBJ1-5, reads DGGITQSPKYLFRKEGQNVTLSCEQNLNHDAMYWYRQDPGQGLRLIYYSQIVNDFQKGDIAEGYSVSREKKESFPLTVTSAQKNPTAFYLCASSIKGATNQPQHFGDGTRLSIL.

This chain uses TRBV4-1 with TRBJ1-1, with a weak D call TRBD1 (5 bases). This CDR3 is 16 amino acids long. Germline CDR1 reads MGHRA; CDR2 reads YSYEKL. V dropped 3 bases and J dropped 5 bases, with 19 bases sitting between them. The CDR3 sequence is CASSHQTMGGGTEAFF. The CDR3 nucleotides are TGCGCCAGCAGCCACCAAACGATGGGGGGAGGGACTGAAGCTTTCTTT.

The rearrangement uses TRBV5-1 and TRBJ2-1, with D possibly called TRBD1 or TRBD2 (5 bases each). Trimming removed 8 bases at V and 2 bases at J, with 8 bases between. The CDR3 is made up of 12 amino acids. From germline, CDR1 is SGHRS and CDR2 YFSETQ. Written as DNA, the CDR3 is TGCGCCAGTGGGACGACCTACAATGAGCAGTTCTTC. Amino acid sequence: CASGTTYNEQFF.

The chain is built from TRBV6-5 and TRBJ1-2; D perhaps matches TRBD1 (6 bases). The CDR3 is 16 residues long. Germline-derived CDR1 and CDR2 are MNHEY and SVGAGI. V gave up 1 base and J gave up 7 bases, with 19 bases separating them. The CDR3 coding sequence is TGTGCCAGCAGTTACTTAACCGAACAGGGAAGAGGTGGCTACACCTTC. This codes for CASSYLTEQGRGGYTF.

The rearrangement joins TRBV10-2 to TRBJ2-6, with D possibly TRBD1 on 6 matching bases. Germline CDR1 WSHSY, CDR2 SAAADI. Trimming stripped 6 bases from V and 2 bases from J, with 14 bases between. This CDR3 has 16 residues. The DNA of the CDR3 is TGCGCCAGCAGAATGCAGGGGCGGCCTGGGGCCAACGTCCTGACTTTC. This translates into CASRMQGRPGANVLTF.

The rearrangement links TRBV5-1 to TRBJ2-2; perhaps TRBD1 as D (6 bases). Trimming stripped 5 bases from V and 0 bases from J, with 14 bases between. Germline V CDR1 and CDR2: SGHRS, YFSETQ. The CDR3 has 16 residues. The CDR3 loop is CASRPGTLTNTGELFF. The CDR3 nucleotides read TGCGCCAGCAGGCCCGGGACACTGACGAACACCGGGGAGCTGTTTTTT. Together with reference TRBV5-1 and TRBJ2-2, the CDR3 gives the full variable domain: KAGVTQTPRYLIKTRGQQVTLSCSPISGHRSVSWYQQTPGQGLQFLFEYFSETQRNKGNFPGRFSGRQFSNSRSEMNVSTLELGDSALYLCASRPGTLTNTGELFFGEGSRLTVL.

The V and J genes are TRBV20-1 and TRBJ1-1, with TRBD1 matching 8 bases. Germline CDR1 is DFQATT and CDR2 is SNEGSKA (reference sequence). The V segment lost 3 bases and the J segment 2 bases; nucleotides outside the gene matches: 17. The CDR3 consists of 18 residues. The CDR3 region has the DNA TGCAGTGCTAGTATCGTCCGGGGGTCTGGGACAGGCAACACTGAAGCTTTCTTT. It encodes CSASIVRGSGTGNTEAFF.

V is TRBV6-6 and J is TRBJ2-3; D might be TRBD1 (5 bases). With 7 bases removed from V and 8 bases from J, the gap between germline ends came to 22 bases. The V gene's germline CDR1 is MNHNY and CDR2 SVGAGI (reference sequence). The CDR3 loop spans 15 amino acids. The CDR3 DNA reads as TGTGCCAGCAAAATCAGGGCCCCAAATTTAGGTACGCAGTATTTT. Translation: CASKIRAPNLGTQYF.

This clone was observed a few times. The V gene is TRBV10-1, the J gene TRBJ2-7; D unresolved. Germline CDR1 is WNHNN and CDR2 is SYGVQD (reference sequence). Trimming took 3 bases from V and 4 from J, leaving 4 bases between them. CDR3 size: 11 residues. The CDR3 reads CASSDGYEQYF. The CDR3 coding sequence is TGCGCCAGCAGTGACGGATACGAGCAGTACTTC.

V and J are TRBV11-2 and TRBJ2-1; D is perhaps TRBD1 or TRBD2 (5 bases each). The V and J ends lost 0 bases and 5 bases respectively, with 11 bases between them. Germline-derived CDR1 and CDR2 are SGHAT and FQNNGV. This CDR3 spans 15 amino acids. The CDR3 DNA follows: TGTGCCAGCAGCTTAGATCAGCAGGGACACAATGAGCAGTTCTTC. Translation: CASSLDQQGHNEQFF.

The V gene is TRBV19, the J gene TRBJ2-7; 10 bases align to TRBD2. Trimming at V came to 6 bases and at J to 3 bases, leaving 17 bases not matched to a gene. The CDR3 sequence is 18 residues long. Looked up from germline, CDR1 is LNHDA and CDR2 is SQIVND (reference sequence). The CDR3 DNA is TGTGCCAGTAGCAAATTGACTAGCGGGTCAAGGGGGAACTACGAGCAGTACTTC. Translated: CASSKLTSGSRGNYEQYF.

The chain is built from TRBV18 and TRBJ1-2; D is unresolved. This CDR3 contains 16 residues. Trimming took off 3 bases at V and 2 bases at J, with 16 bases between the two ends. Germline V gene data show CDR1 as KGHSH and CDR2 as LQKENI. CDR3 region: CASSPVLGVRNYGYTF. DNA for the CDR3: TGTGCCAGCTCACCGGTTCTGGGAGTAAGGAACTATGGCTACACCTTC.

V is TRBV10-3 and J is TRBJ2-7; tentative D call: TRBD1 (6 bases). Germline V lookup: CDR1 ENHRY, CDR2 SYGVKD. V lost 3 bases and J 5 bases, leaving 17 bases between the germline ends. This CDR3 comprises 15 residues. The chain's CDR3 is CAISDPVQGVDEQYF. CDR3 nucleotides: TGTGCCATCAGTGATCCGGTACAGGGTGTGGACGAGCAGTACTTC.

The chain couples TRBV7-9 to TRBJ2-1; D unclear. Germline CDR1 SEHNR, CDR2 FQNEAQ (reference sequence). The CDR3 totals 12 residues. V lost 1 base to trimming and J lost 6 bases, with 4 bases between them. This CDR3 reads CASSLETNEQFF. The CDR3, as DNA: TGTGCCAGCAGCTTAGAAACCAATGAGCAGTTCTTC. The full variable domain, in which reference TRBV7-9 and TRBJ2-1 provide the parts outside the CDR3, is DTGVSQNPRHKITKRGQNVTFRCDPISEHNRLYWYRQTLGQGPEFLTYFQNEAQLEKSRLLSDRFSAERPKGSFSTLEIQRTEQGDSAMYLCASSLETNEQFFGPGTRLTVL.

The rearrangement joins TRBV5-6 to TRBJ2-3; 11 nucleotides align to TRBD2. Losses at the gene ends were 4 bases for V and 5 bases for J; bases not matched to a gene: 9. Germline CDR1 reads SGHDT; CDR2 reads YYEEEE. This CDR3 region has 16 residues. The CDR3 DNA sequence: TGTGCCAGCAGCCGCGTAGCGGGGGGGCTTGGAGATACGCAGTATTTT. Its protein product is CASSRVAGGLGDTQYF.

V gene TRBV11-2 combines with J gene TRBJ2-3; a weak D match, TRBD2 (5 bases). CDR1 and CDR2 from the germline V gene are SGHAT and FQNNGV. The V end lost 5 bases, the J end lost 4 bases, and 13 bases lay between the germline ends. The CDR3 length is 14 residues. CDR3 amino acids: CASSPMGGPDTQYF. CDR3 sequence (DNA): TGTGCCAGCAGCCCAATGGGCGGGCCAGATACGCAGTATTTT.

The chain is built from TRBV5-3 and TRBJ2-7; 7 bases are a match to TRBD2. TRBV5-3 is assigned to the ORF class and has an uncertain function. The CDR3 consists of 15 residues. The trim removed 4 bases at V and 1 base at J, leaving 8 bases unmatched. CDR3 sequence reads: CARSPPGGLSYEQYF. The CDR3, as DNA: TGTGCCAGAAGCCCCCCGGGGGGTCTATCCTACGAGCAGTACTTC.

The rearrangement uses TRBV13 and TRBJ2-7; D possibly matches TRBD1 or TRBD2 (5 bases each). Trimming removed 6 bases at V and 9 bases at J, with 15 bases between. This CDR3 is built from 12 residues. Germline values: CDR1 PRHDT, CDR2 FYEKMQ (reference sequence). The CDR3 nucleotides read TGTGCCAGCAGTCCCCCGAGAGGGACGCAGTACTTC. This sequence encodes CASSPPRGTQYF.

This chain joins TRBV30 and TRBJ2-4; a possible D gene is TRBD2 (7 bases). Trimming removed 2 bases at V and 3 bases at J, with 17 bases between. CDR1 is GTSNPN and CDR2 is SVGIG in the germline V gene (reference sequence). The CDR3 runs 16 residues. CDR3 DNA: TGTGCCTGGAGTTCCCAAGGGGGGGTTGGCAAAAACATTCAGTACTTC. Translating it yields CAWSSQGGVGKNIQYF. The variable domain in full, with the rest retrieved from reference TRBV30 and TRBJ2-4, is SQTIHQWPATLVQPVGSPLSLECTVEGTSNPNLYWYRQAAGRGLQLLFYSVGIGQISSEVPQNLSASRPQDRQFILSSKKLLLSDSGFYLCAWSSQGGVGKNIQYFGAGTRLSVL.

The chain has TRBV12-1 and TRBJ1-5; the D call in the table, TRBD1, was not verified against the DNA. TRBV12-1 is a listed pseudogene. The CDR3 spans 15 residues. The CDR3 DNA follows: TGTGCCAGCAGCCCCGACAGGGCGGGCAATCAGCCCCAGCATTTT. It encodes CASSPDRAGNQPQHF.

J is TRBJ1-5 and V is TRBV23-1; D gene ambiguous. TRBV23-1 carries the ORF label, with uncertain function. CDR3 length equals 17 residues. V lost 2 bases to trimming and J lost 4 bases, with 18 bases between them. In nucleotides, the CDR3 is TGCGCCAGCAGTCAACCTCCTCATAGGTGGGTTAATCAGCCCCAGCATTTT. This translates into CASSQPPHRWVNQPQHF.

This chain connects TRBV2 to TRBJ2-2, with 14 nucleotides matching TRBD2. Germline V gene sequence: CDR1 SNHLY, CDR2 FYNNEI. CDR3 size: 16 residues. Trimming took 6 bases from V and 6 from J; bases not matched to a gene: 6. In DNA, the CDR3 is TGTGCCAGCAGCAGACTAGCGGGGGGGCCCCCCGGGGAGCTGTTTTTT. It specifies CASSRLAGGPPGELFF.